This entry is about one T cell receptor beta chain. Its cognate antigen is unknown. The ends lost 1 base at V and 5 bases at J; junction bases unmatched: 6. In germline, CDR1 is SEHNR, CDR2 FQNEAQ (reference sequence). This CDR3 contains 15 residues. The data stem from a study of shared clonotypes between healthy human individuals. Overall study context: The plates for each donor numbered three CD4 naive, three CD4 memory, two CD8 naive and one CD8 memory. Study-wide findings and caveats: Apart from blood, nothing was sampled; tissue repertoires likely differ.

Method: immunoSEQ multiplex PCR; TCRdb's copy keeps in-frame clones and lacks some. Of about 1.5 million clones in the sample, 95% to 99% are singletons; the top ten hold about 0.45%. What was sequenced was naive CD4+ T cells sorted from blood. As to subset: CD45RA+ positively selected. The rearrangement uses TRBV7-9 and TRBJ2-5, with 8 positions matching TRBD2. This clonotype was sampled from a young man in good health. The CDR3 loop is CASSLGGAGVETQYF. In DNA, the CDR3 is TGTGCCAGCAGCTTAGGGGGAGCGGGAGTGGAGACCCAGTACTTC.